These 29 T cell receptor beta chains originate from one sample sequenced in a study of memory B cells and T cells in multiple sclerosis. The table came from immunoSEQ multiplex PCR; TCRdb's copy has only in-frame clones and leaves some out. The sample has around 50,000 clones; roughly 80% are singletons. These TCRs are of unknown antigen specificity. CFSE-dim autoproliferating and CFSE-high non-proliferating T cells from unstimulated culture were sequenced separately. Replicate wells were pooled after more than 6 days of stimulus-free culture of 45 million to 50 million CFSE-labeled PBMCs. The sample was PBMCs from blood kept in culture. These receptors were taken from a human donor with multiple sclerosis.

This chain joins TRBV9 and TRBJ1-2; 7 nucleotides match TRBD1. CDR1 is SGDLS, CDR2 YYNGEE, per germline. The CDR3 has 15 amino acids. V trimming: 0 bases; J trimming: 2 bases; junction bases outside the gene matches: 4. The CDR3 DNA reads as TGTGCCAGCAGCGTAGTTGGGACAGCCAACTATGGCTACACCTTC. This codes for CASSVVGTANYGYTF.

The CDR3 region is CASRPGQGPGELFF. CDR3 DNA sequence: TGCGCCAGCCGTCCGGGGCAGGGACCCGGGGAGCTGTTTTTT. The gene calls are TRBV4-3 and TRBJ2-2; tentatively, D is TRBD1 or TRBD2 (5 bases each). This CDR3 has 14 residues. V lost 8 bases and J lost 6, with 16 bases in between. CDR1 and CDR2 (germline): LGHNA, YSLEER.

V is TRBV25-1 and J is TRBJ1-1; 7 nucleotides align to TRBD1. From germline, CDR1 is MGHDK and CDR2 SYGVNS. Unmatched junction bases numbered 8, after V lost 4 bases and J lost 6 bases. The CDR3 length is 14 residues. DNA of the CDR3: TGTGCCAGCAGTGGGACAGGACCATACGCTGAAGCTTTCTTT. The encoded protein is CASSGTGPYAEAFF.

The rearrangement links TRBV10-3 to TRBJ2-3; the match to TRBD2 covers 10 bases. This CDR3 has 16 amino acids. V shed 7 bases and J 2 bases; nucleotides not matched to a gene: 9. Germline V gene lookup returns CDR1 ENHRY and CDR2 SYGVKD. In DNA, the CDR3 is TGTGCCATCACTCCCGATCTAGCGGGGGCCACAGATACGCAGTATTTT. It specifies CAITPDLAGATDTQYF.

CDR3 sequence reads: CASSPTLTAGDTQYF. As DNA, the CDR3 is TGTGCCAGCAGCCCGACTCTTACGGCGGGAGATACGCAGTATTTT. The chain combines TRBV7-3 with TRBJ2-3; maybe TRBD2 (5 bases). Germline loops: CDR1 SGHTA, CDR2 FQGTGA. Trimming left V 5 bases short and J 5 bases short, with 17 bases between. CDR3 size: 15 residues.

The chain joins TRBV6-5 to TRBJ2-6; no firm D call. The CDR3 runs 15 residues. Germline CDR1 MNHEY, CDR2 SVGAGI. V was shortened by 0 bases and J by 3 bases, with 6 bases between the two germline ends. The CDR3 DNA reads TGTGCCAGCAGTTACTCGGCCCTTGGGGCCAACGTCCTGACTTTC. As protein: CASSYSALGANVLTF.

This clone is a singleton in its sample. CDR3 in DNA: TGTGCCAGCAGCTTGGCCCAGGGGGAATACAATGAGCAGTTCTTC. Translated: CASSLAQGEYNEQFF. The rearrangement joins TRBV5-4 to TRBJ2-1; 7 bases match TRBD1. CDR1 is SGHNT and CDR2 is YYREEE in the germline V gene (reference sequence). Germline trimming cut 0 bases from V and 4 bases from J; bases unmatched to any gene: 4. CDR3 length: 15 amino acids.

In this sample, this clone turned up once. The chain combines TRBV7-8 with TRBJ1-6; D is unresolved. V shed 1 base and J shed 0 bases, with 13 bases lying between them. Germline loops: CDR1 SGHVS, CDR2 FQNEAQ. This CDR3 comprises 18 residues. The CDR3 DNA sequence: TGTGCCAGCAGCTTAGGAAGCAGTTTGAGCTCCTATAATTCACCCCTCCACTTT. Its protein is CASSLGSSLSSYNSPLHF.

The chain couples TRBV28 to TRBJ2-7, with D possibly matching TRBD1 (6 bases). Trimming left V 5 bases short and J 1 base short, with 18 bases between. Germline V gene lookup returns CDR1 MDHEN and CDR2 SYDVKM. The CDR3 is made up of 16 amino acids. Here the CDR3 DNA reads TGTGCCAGCAGTCCCCTGACAGGCGGCGGGTCCTACGAGCAGTACTTC. It translates to CASSPLTGGGSYEQYF.

This clone was seen a single time. The rearrangement links TRBV6-1 to TRBJ2-7; D is ambiguous. From germline, CDR1 is MNHNS and CDR2 SASEGT. This CDR3 region has 15 residues. Trimming took off 1 base at V and 0 bases at J, with 10 bases between the two ends. CDR3 sequence: CASSEVGRYSYEQYF. CDR3 bases: TGTGCCAGCAGTGAAGTAGGTCGGTACTCCTACGAGCAGTACTTC.

A few counts support this clone. The CDR3 DNA follows: TGTGCCAGCCTTAAAGACAGGGGGAGGAATTCACCCCTCCACTTT. Its protein product is CASLKDRGRNSPLHF. This sequence joins TRBV11-2 and TRBJ1-6; 9 bases match TRBD1. The CDR3 runs to 15 residues. Unmatched junction bases numbered 9, after V lost 8 bases and J lost 7 bases. CDR1 is SGHAT and CDR2 is FQNNGV in the germline V gene.

The chain combines TRBV18 with TRBJ2-5, with 7 bases matching TRBD2. In germline, CDR1 is KGHSH, CDR2 LQKENI. The CDR3 consists of 16 residues. V lost 0 bases to trimming and J lost 0 bases; unmatched junction nucleotides: 4. The CDR3 region is CASSPPGLADQETQYF. Here the CDR3 DNA reads TGTGCCAGCTCACCACCAGGGCTAGCGGACCAAGAGACCCAGTACTTC.

The rearrangement uses TRBV7-6 and TRBJ2-3; D gene uncertain. Germline V CDR1 and CDR2: SGHVS, FNYEAQ. The V gene lost 0 bases and the J gene lost 4 bases, with 8 bases spanning the gap. The CDR3 loop spans 14 amino acids. As DNA, the CDR3 is TGTGCCAGCAGCTTAGCGCGAAGTGCAGATACGCAGTATTTT. Its protein product is CASSLARSADTQYF. Complete variable domain (other parts from reference TRBV7-6 and TRBJ2-3): GAGVSQSPRYKVTKRGQDVALRCDPISGHVSLYWYRQALGQGPEFLTYFNYEAQQDKSGLPNDRFSAERPEGSISTLTIQRTEQRDSAMYRCASSLARSADTQYFGPGTRLTVL.

The chain is built from TRBV4-3 and TRBJ2-2, with unresolved D. The V gene lost 4 bases and the J gene lost 4 bases, with 16 bases spanning the gap. Germline values: CDR1 LGHNA, CDR2 YSLEER. The CDR3 contains 16 residues. The CDR3 sequence: CASSLSQTPSTGELFF. The CDR3 nucleotides read TGCGCCAGCAGCCTTTCACAGACACCTTCCACCGGGGAGCTGTTTTTT.

This clone has more than one count but fewer than ten. Additional DNA sequences in this sample encode the identical CDR3. V usage is TRBV19 and J usage is TRBJ1-5, with TRBD1 as a possible D gene (5 bases). Trimming left V 5 bases short and J 1 base short, with 12 bases between. The CDR3 has 15 amino acids. CDR1 and CDR2 from the germline V gene are LNHDA and SQIVND (reference sequence). The DNA for the CDR3 is TGTGCCAGTAGTCCGGGGGGGAGAAGCAATCAGCCCCAGCATTTT. Translated: CASSPGGRSNQPQHF.

V and J are TRBV29-1 and TRBJ2-2, with D possibly TRBD1 on 6 matching bases. Germline CDR1 and CDR2: SQVTM and ANQGSEA. V lost 3 bases to trimming and J lost 3 bases, with 11 bases between them. This CDR3 region has 14 residues. The DNA of the CDR3 is TGCAGCGTTGAGGGCAGGGGCTACACCGGGGAGCTGTTTTTT. Translated, it gives CSVEGRGYTGELFF.

The V and J genes are TRBV6-6 and TRBJ2-5, with 7 bases aligning to TRBD1. The CDR3 has 13 amino acids. Trimming at V came to 10 bases and at J to 3 bases, leaving 8 bases not matched to a gene. CDR1 MNHNY and CDR2 SVGAGI come from the germline V gene (reference sequence). CDR3 nucleotides: TGTGCCACCTGGAGCAGGGGGAAAGAGACCCAGTACTTC. It yields the protein CATWSRGKETQYF.

This clone was seen once. This chain joins TRBV18 and TRBJ2-1, with D hard to call. This CDR3 has 12 amino acids. CDR1 KGHSH and CDR2 LQKENI come from the germline V gene. Trimming shortened V by 2 bases and J by 4 bases, and 3 bases separated the two germline ends. The CDR3: CASSPGYNEQFF. The CDR3, as DNA: TGTGCCAGCTCACCAGGGTACAATGAGCAGTTCTTC.

The V and J genes are TRBV7-3 and TRBJ1-1, with D possibly being TRBD1 (6 bases). Germline V lookup: CDR1 SGHTA, CDR2 FQGTGA. Deletions cut 6 bases from V and 12 bases from J, with 23 bases between. There are 14 residues in the CDR3. This CDR3 reads CASSRGAGAEESFF. As DNA, the CDR3 is TGTGCCAGCAGTCGGGGGGCTGGGGCTGAAGAGTCTTTCTTT.

The rearrangement links TRBV19 to TRBJ1-1; D may be TRBD1 (5 bases). This CDR3 has 16 residues. The V end lost 3 bases, the J end lost 1 base, and 15 bases lay between the germline ends. Germline CDR1 LNHDA, CDR2 SQIVND (reference sequence). This CDR3 reads CASSIPEGRANTEAFF. The CDR3 DNA is TGTGCCAGTAGTATCCCCGAGGGACGAGCGAACACTGAAGCTTTCTTT.

The chain has TRBV19 and TRBJ2-1, with 15 nucleotides matching TRBD2. The CDR3 is 19 amino acids. Germline CDR1 reads LNHDA; CDR2 reads SQIVND (reference sequence). With 4 bases clipped from V and 3 bases from J, the junction kept 10 bases outside the gene matches. The CDR3 bases are TGTGCCAGTAGTACAAGGACTAGCGGGGGGGCCCGCCTCTACAATGAGCAGTTCTTC. Translated, it gives CASSTRTSGGARLYNEQFF. The entire variable domain, with the rest obtained from reference TRBV19 and TRBJ2-1, is as follows: DGGITQSPKYLFRKEGQNVTLSCEQNLNHDAMYWYRQDPGQGLRLIYYSQIVNDFQKGDIAEGYSVSREKKESFPLTVTSAQKNPTAFYLCASSTRTSGGARLYNEQFFGPGTRLTVL.

The V gene is TRBV4-1, the J gene TRBJ1-3; D is perhaps TRBD1 (6 bases). Germline V lookup: CDR1 MGHRA, CDR2 YSYEKL. The CDR3 totals 15 residues. V lost 2 bases and J 4 bases, leaving 12 bases between the germline ends. The CDR3 region is CASSQNRVWGNTIYF. DNA for the CDR3: TGCGCCAGCAGCCAAAACAGGGTGTGGGGAAACACCATATATTTT.

The chain employs TRBV6-5 and TRBJ2-7, with a weak D call TRBD2 (6 bases). Trimming left V 6 bases short and J 5 bases short, with 14 bases between. CDR3 length: 13 amino acids. Germline CDR1 reads MNHEY; CDR2 reads SVGAGI. The CDR3 loop is CASRLRGSDEQYF. The CDR3 DNA reads as TGTGCCAGCAGATTACGGGGGTCCGACGAGCAGTACTTC.

V gene TRBV7-8 combines with J gene TRBJ2-5; D is unclear. The V end lost 5 bases, the J end lost 5 bases, and 15 bases lay between the germline ends. Per the germline V gene, CDR1 is SGHVS and CDR2 is FQNEAQ. The CDR3 sequence is 14 residues long. This CDR3 is CASSLFDPGETQYF. The CDR3 coding sequence is TGTGCCAGCAGCCTTTTCGACCCTGGGGAGACCCAGTACTTC.

This rearrangement joins TRBV29-1 to TRBJ2-5; 9 bases agree with TRBD2. This CDR3 is 15 amino acids long. Germline values: CDR1 SQVTM, CDR2 ANQGSEA. V gave up 7 bases and J gave up 1 base; unmatched junction bases: 10. The CDR3 DNA is TGCAGCGCCTCATCCGGGCGGGGGGGCCAAGAGACCCAGTACTTC. Its protein is CSASSGRGGQETQYF.

This sequence joins TRBV19 and TRBJ2-7; maybe TRBD2 (5 bases). The germline CDR1 and CDR2 sequences are LNHDA and SQIVND (reference sequence). V lost 5 bases and J lost 3, with 14 bases in between. The CDR3 spans 14 residues. The CDR3 sequence: CASSPGTAGYEQYF. CDR3 nucleotide sequence: TGTGCCAGTAGTCCGGGAACGGCCGGCTACGAGCAGTACTTC.

The gene calls are TRBV28 and TRBJ1-1; D is ambiguous. Germline CDR1 is MDHEN and CDR2 is SYDVKM. V was cut by 3 bases and J by 1 base, with 9 bases left in between. CDR3 length: 14 amino acids. The CDR3 DNA sequence: TGTGCCAGCAGTTTGAGGGCGGAGAACACTGAAGCTTTCTTT. This translates into CASSLRAENTEAFF. Full variable domain (remainder filled in from reference TRBV28 and TRBJ1-1): DVKVTQSSRYLVKRTGEKVFLECVQDMDHENMFWYRQDPGLGLRLIYFSYDVKMKEKGDIPEGYSVSREKKERFSLILESASTNQTSMYLCASSLRAENTEAFFGQGTRLTVV.

The chain joins TRBV5-1 to TRBJ2-2; D is undetermined. This CDR3 contains 15 residues. Germline assignment: CDR1 SGHRS and CDR2 YFSETQ. V gave up 6 bases and J gave up 2 bases, with 14 bases separating them. In DNA, the CDR3 is TGCGCCAGCATAGAAGGGCGGCAAAACACCGGGGAGCTGTTTTTT. Its translation is CASIEGRQNTGELFF. Full variable domain (outside the CDR3, taken from reference TRBV5-1 and TRBJ2-2): KAGVTQTPRYLIKTRGQQVTLSCSPISGHRSVSWYQQTPGQGLQFLFEYFSETQRNKGNFPGRFSGRQFSNSRSEMNVSTLELGDSALYLCASIEGRQNTGELFFGEGSRLTVL.

The chain joins TRBV5-4 to TRBJ1-1, with 7 bases identical to TRBD1. The CDR3 has 14 residues. The germline CDR1 and CDR2 sequences are SGHNT and YYREEE (reference sequence). V shed 5 bases, J shed 4 bases, and the junction held 8 bases outside the gene matches. The CDR3 is CASSKGQDLTEAFF. The CDR3 DNA sequence: TGTGCCAGCAGTAAAGGACAGGACCTCACTGAAGCTTTCTTT.